This T cell receptor (beta chain) emerged from a study of blood T cell repertoires in COVID-19. The wider study: The United States, Italy and Spain supplied acute and convalescent COVID-19 samples. In each case, the material was cDNA or gDNA derived from T cells, B-cell-depleted T cells, or PBMCs.

Study processing details: Scientists estimated how many nucleated cells there were by amplifying reference gene primers. The method was immunoSEQ multiplex PCR; TCRdb's version includes in-frame clones alone and lacks a portion of them. The DNA was the basis for D and trimming; V, J and clone size are from that table. The sample consists of about 69,000 clones, nearly 90% of them appearing once. The sequence derives from a man aged 45-65 years with acute or convalescent COVID-19. The material sequenced was peripheral blood.

CDR3 coding DNA: TGTGCCAGCTCACCACCGGCAGGGGCCCTTATGAACACTGAAGCTTTCTTT. Translating gives CASSPPAGALMNTEAFF. The rearrangement joins TRBV18 to TRBJ1-1; tentatively, D is TRBD1 (6 bases). Per germline, CDR1 KGHSH and CDR2 LQKENI. V was pared by 0 bases and J by 0 bases, with 14 bases between. CDR3 length: 17 amino acids.